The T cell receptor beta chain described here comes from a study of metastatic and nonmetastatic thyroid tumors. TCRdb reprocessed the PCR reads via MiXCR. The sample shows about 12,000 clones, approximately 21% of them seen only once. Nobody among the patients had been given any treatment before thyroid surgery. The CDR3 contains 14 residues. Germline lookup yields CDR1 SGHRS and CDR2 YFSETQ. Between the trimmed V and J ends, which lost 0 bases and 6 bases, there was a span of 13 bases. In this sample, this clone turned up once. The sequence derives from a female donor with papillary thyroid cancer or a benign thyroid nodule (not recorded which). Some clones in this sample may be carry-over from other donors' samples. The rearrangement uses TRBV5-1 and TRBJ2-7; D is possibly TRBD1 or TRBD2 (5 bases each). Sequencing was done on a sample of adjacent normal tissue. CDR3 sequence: CASSLGQFGGEQYF. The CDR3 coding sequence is TGCGCCAGCAGCTTGGGACAGTTTGGGGGCGAGCAGTACTTC.